A selection of T cell receptor beta chains follows, all from one sample in a study of blood T cells in healthy people across ages. TCRdb used MiXCR to reprocess the 5' RACE reads, holding one entry per CDR3 protein. The sample holds around 1,000,000 distinct CDR3 sequences, about 25% seen once. These data were also filed under a second study, of T cells of mothers and their children.

Sequenced input: blood. Receptor source: a girl aged 2 to 10 in good health. The CDR3 runs from the conserved cysteine through the conserved F or W. Each record gives: V gene, clone size, D gene, J gene, CDR3 DNA, CDR3 protein. D genes are given only for firm matches. A clone size is listed for some rows: how often the clone was seen (once, few, many), or a class if it is expanded.

v_call: TRBV10-3; clone_size: NA; d_call: TRBD2; j_call: TRBJ2-1; cdr3_nt: TGTGCCATCAGTGCCGCCGAAAGTAGCGGGGGGGCCTCTGATGAGCAGTTCTTC; cdr3_aa: CAISAAESSGGASDEQFF
v_call: TRBV4-1; clone_size: NA; d_call: TRBD2; j_call: TRBJ2-2; cdr3_nt: TGCGCCAGCAGCAGGAATAGCGGGAGTATAAGCGGGGAGCTGTTTTTT; cdr3_aa: CASSRNSGSISGELFF
v_call: TRBV20-1; clone_size: few; d_call: TRBD2; j_call: TRBJ2-3; cdr3_nt: TGCAGTGCTAGAGCCCCTGAGGGAGGGATACCAGATACGCAGTATTTT; cdr3_aa: CSARAPEGGIPDTQYF
v_call: TRBV7-2; clone_size: few; d_call: TRBD2; j_call: TRBJ2-1; cdr3_nt: TGTGCCAGCAGCGGAGAGGGACTAGCGGGGAATGAGCAGTTCTTC; cdr3_aa: CASSGEGLAGNEQFF
v_call: TRBV7-9; clone_size: NA; d_call: NA; j_call: TRBJ2-7; cdr3_nt: TGTGCCAGCAGCTCGCCTCGGGACACCCTCTCCTACGAGCAGTACTTC; cdr3_aa: CASSSPRDTLSYEQYF
v_call: TRBV29-1; clone_size: NA; d_call: NA; j_call: TRBJ2-7; cdr3_nt: TGCAGCATCCTAGGGGGGCGGACCTACGAGCAGTACTTC; cdr3_aa: CSILGGRTYEQYF
v_call: TRBV11-1; clone_size: NA; d_call: NA; j_call: TRBJ2-5; cdr3_nt: TGTGCCAGCAGCTTATCCTACAGTGAGACCCAGTACTTC; cdr3_aa: CASSLSYSETQYF
v_call: TRBV7-3; clone_size: NA; d_call: NA; j_call: TRBJ1-2; cdr3_nt: TGTGCCAGCAGCTTAAACCCGGGGGATGGCTACACCTTC; cdr3_aa: CASSLNPGDGYTF
v_call: TRBV5-6; clone_size: few; d_call: NA; j_call: TRBJ1-2; cdr3_nt: TGTGCCAGCAGCCCGGATGCATTCTCCAACTATGGCTACACCTTC; cdr3_aa: CASSPDAFSNYGYTF
v_call: TRBV27; clone_size: NA; d_call: TRBD2; j_call: TRBJ2-5; cdr3_nt: TGTGCCAGCAGTTTAGAGGCGGGGGGGCCAGGGACCCAGTACTTC; cdr3_aa: CASSLEAGGPGTQYF
v_call: TRBV12-3/TRBV12-4; clone_size: NA; d_call: NA; j_call: TRBJ1-2; cdr3_nt: TGTGCCAGCAGCCTTTTACCAGACAGTGACTATGGCTACACCTTC; cdr3_aa: CASSLLPDSDYGYTF
v_call: TRBV6-5; clone_size: NA; d_call: TRBD2; j_call: TRBJ2-7; cdr3_nt: TGTGCCAGCAGTTACGGCACCAGCGGGAGTGACGAGCAGTACTTC; cdr3_aa: CASSYGTSGSDEQYF
v_call: TRBV6-2/TRBV6-3; clone_size: NA; d_call: NA; j_call: TRBJ2-3; cdr3_nt: TGTGCCAGCGGTGCGTCTCCCGGGACGCAGTATTTT; cdr3_aa: CASGASPGTQYF
v_call: TRBV29-1; clone_size: NA; d_call: NA; j_call: TRBJ1-2; cdr3_nt: TGCAGCGTTGTAGGGGGGAACTATGGCTACACCTTC; cdr3_aa: CSVVGGNYGYTF
v_call: TRBV7-8; clone_size: few; d_call: NA; j_call: TRBJ1-1; cdr3_nt: TGTGCCAGCAGCTTAGGAACCCGGGGGAACACTGAAGCTTTCTTT; cdr3_aa: CASSLGTRGNTEAFF
v_call: TRBV12-3/TRBV12-4; clone_size: NA; d_call: TRBD1; j_call: TRBJ1-2; cdr3_nt: TGTGCCAGCAGTCCCTCGGGACAGGCGGAAGGCTACACCTTC; cdr3_aa: CASSPSGQAEGYTF
v_call: TRBV12-3/TRBV12-4; clone_size: NA; d_call: NA; j_call: TRBJ2-1; cdr3_nt: TGTGCCAGCAGTTCCAGCCAAGGGATTACCGATGAGCAGTTCTTC; cdr3_aa: CASSSSQGITDEQFF
v_call: TRBV4-1; clone_size: few; d_call: TRBD2; j_call: TRBJ2-7; cdr3_nt: TGCGCCAGCAGCCCCGAACTAGCGGGAGGTCCCTTCTACGAGCAGTACTTC; cdr3_aa: CASSPELAGGPFYEQYF
v_call: TRBV28; clone_size: NA; d_call: TRBD1; j_call: TRBJ1-2; cdr3_nt: TGTGCCAGCGCCTGGGCAGGGGGTTACTATGGCTACACCTTC; cdr3_aa: CASAWAGGYYGYTF
v_call: TRBV20-1; clone_size: NA; d_call: NA; j_call: TRBJ1-2; cdr3_nt: TGCAGTGCTAGAGGAGGGGTGTCGGACTATGGCTACACCTTC; cdr3_aa: CSARGGVSDYGYTF
v_call: TRBV11-2; clone_size: NA; d_call: NA; j_call: TRBJ1-4; cdr3_nt: TGTGCCAGCAGCTTAGACAGGGGAGCAACTAATGAAAAACTGTTTTTT; cdr3_aa: CASSLDRGATNEKLFF
v_call: TRBV6-6; clone_size: few; d_call: TRBD1; j_call: TRBJ1-4; cdr3_nt: TGTGCCAGCTATGGACAGGGGGGCCAGGCGGGAGAAAAACTGTTTTTT; cdr3_aa: CASYGQGGQAGEKLFF
v_call: TRBV7-3; clone_size: NA; d_call: NA; j_call: TRBJ2-1; cdr3_nt: TGTGCCAGCAGCTCGCATGGACTCGGTGAAGGTGAGCAGTTCTTC; cdr3_aa: CASSSHGLGEGEQFF
v_call: TRBV7-9; clone_size: NA; d_call: NA; j_call: TRBJ1-2; cdr3_nt: TGTGCCAGCAGCCGGGGGTTCTATGGCTACACCTTC; cdr3_aa: CASSRGFYGYTF
v_call: TRBV28; clone_size: NA; d_call: NA; j_call: TRBJ2-7; cdr3_nt: TGTGCCAGCTCGGCTCCTAGGGGCCTTTACGAGCAGTACTTC; cdr3_aa: CASSAPRGLYEQYF
v_call: TRBV28; clone_size: NA; d_call: NA; j_call: TRBJ1-1; cdr3_nt: TGTGCCAGCGGCCGGGGGCGGAAGAACACTGAAGCTTTCTTT; cdr3_aa: CASGRGRKNTEAFF
v_call: TRBV19; clone_size: NA; d_call: NA; j_call: TRBJ2-2; cdr3_nt: TGTGCCAGTATTTCTGCATCCGGGGAGCTGTTTTTT; cdr3_aa: CASISASGELFF
v_call: TRBV12-3/TRBV12-4; clone_size: NA; d_call: NA; j_call: TRBJ1-2; cdr3_nt: TGTGCCAGCAGTCAATCGGACAGATTCTATGGCTACACCTTC; cdr3_aa: CASSQSDRFYGYTF
v_call: TRBV6-6; clone_size: once; d_call: NA; j_call: TRBJ1-6; cdr3_nt: TGTGCCAGCAGTCAACCCCGGGATAATTCACCCCTCCACTTT; cdr3_aa: CASSQPRDNSPLHF
v_call: TRBV28; clone_size: few; d_call: TRBD1; j_call: TRBJ2-7; cdr3_nt: TGTGCCAGCAGTCTCCAGGGAGGGACAGGGAGCTACGAGCAGTACTTC; cdr3_aa: CASSLQGGTGSYEQYF
v_call: TRBV18; clone_size: NA; d_call: NA; j_call: TRBJ1-1; cdr3_nt: TGTGCCAGCTCCCAGGAGGGGGGCTGGACTGAAGCTTTCTTT; cdr3_aa: CASSQEGGWTEAFF
v_call: TRBV5-1; clone_size: NA; d_call: NA; j_call: TRBJ2-7; cdr3_nt: TGCGCCAGCAGCCCTGGGGTCCCGTACGAGCAGTACTTC; cdr3_aa: CASSPGVPYEQYF
v_call: TRBV20-1; clone_size: few; d_call: TRBD1; j_call: TRBJ2-6; cdr3_nt: TGCAGTGCTAGAGTTGGGACAGGGGGCATGGGAGGGGCCAACGTCCTGACTTTC; cdr3_aa: CSARVGTGGMGGANVLTF
v_call: TRBV7-2; clone_size: NA; d_call: TRBD2; j_call: TRBJ2-3; cdr3_nt: TGTGCCAGCAGCTTAACAATAGCGGGGGGGGTAGATACGCAGTATTTT; cdr3_aa: CASSLTIAGGVDTQYF
v_call: TRBV3-1; clone_size: NA; d_call: NA; j_call: TRBJ2-7; cdr3_nt: TGTGCCAGCAGCTCAATGGACAGTCGGTACGAGCAGTACTTC; cdr3_aa: CASSSMDSRYEQYF
v_call: TRBV7-9; clone_size: NA; d_call: NA; j_call: TRBJ2-3; cdr3_nt: TGTGCCAGCAGCTTATGGCAGTCATACTCATCAGATACGCAGTATTTT; cdr3_aa: CASSLWQSYSSDTQYF
v_call: TRBV18; clone_size: few; d_call: TRBD2; j_call: TRBJ2-2; cdr3_nt: TGTGCCAGCTCACCACGGACTAGCGGAATACAAATGAACACCGGGGAGCTGTTTTTT; cdr3_aa: CASSPRTSGIQMNTGELFF
v_call: TRBV3-1; clone_size: few; d_call: NA; j_call: TRBJ1-3; cdr3_nt: TGTGCCAGCAGCCACCCAGGGGCTGGAAACACCATATATTTT; cdr3_aa: CASSHPGAGNTIYF
v_call: TRBV20-1; clone_size: NA; d_call: TRBD2; j_call: TRBJ2-3; cdr3_nt: TGCAGTGCTCTCACCCTCTTTTCTAGCGGTTTTAACACAGATACGCAGTATTTT; cdr3_aa: CSALTLFSSGFNTDTQYF
v_call: TRBV11-2; clone_size: NA; d_call: TRBD2; j_call: TRBJ2-4; cdr3_nt: TGTGCCAGCAGCTCCAGACATACTAGCGGGGGCCCGTCTCCTCCGCCCAAAAACATTCAGTACTTC; cdr3_aa: CASSSRHTSGGPSPPPKNIQYF
v_call: TRBV7-2; clone_size: many; d_call: NA; j_call: TRBJ2-7; cdr3_nt: TGTGCCAGCAGCTTAGGATCGGGGGAGCAGTACTTC; cdr3_aa: CASSLGSGEQYF
v_call: TRBV20-1; clone_size: NA; d_call: TRBD2; j_call: TRBJ2-4; cdr3_nt: TGCAGTGCTGGGGGGACTAGCGCGTTCGCGAAAAACATTCAGTACTTC; cdr3_aa: CSAGGTSAFAKNIQYF
v_call: TRBV6-5; clone_size: NA; d_call: TRBD2; j_call: TRBJ2-1; cdr3_nt: TGTGCCAGCAGTTACGCGGGAGCGGGCAATGAGCAGTTCTTC; cdr3_aa: CASSYAGAGNEQFF
v_call: TRBV20-1; clone_size: few; d_call: TRBD2; j_call: TRBJ2-1; cdr3_nt: TGCAGTGCTCGACTAGCGGGACTCTCCGAGCAGTTCTTC; cdr3_aa: CSARLAGLSEQFF
v_call: TRBV20-1; clone_size: NA; d_call: TRBD2; j_call: TRBJ2-5; cdr3_nt: TGCAGTGCTGAAGTGGGACTAGCGGGGGAGACCCAGTACTTC; cdr3_aa: CSAEVGLAGETQYF
v_call: TRBV27; clone_size: few; d_call: NA; j_call: TRBJ2-1; cdr3_nt: TGTGCCAGCAGTAAGGACAGAAGAATCTCCTACAATGAGCAGTTCTTC; cdr3_aa: CASSKDRRISYNEQFF
v_call: TRBV12-3/TRBV12-4; clone_size: NA; d_call: NA; j_call: TRBJ2-7; cdr3_nt: TGTGCCAGCAGTTTAGTCGGACAGAGGGAAGAGCAGTACTTC; cdr3_aa: CASSLVGQREEQYF
v_call: TRBV24-1; clone_size: NA; d_call: NA; j_call: TRBJ2-7; cdr3_nt: TGTGCCACTAGTGATCCCACCCCAGACTATGGGGTCAATGAGCAGTACTTC; cdr3_aa: CATSDPTPDYGVNEQYF
v_call: TRBV12-3/TRBV12-4; clone_size: NA; d_call: TRBD1; j_call: TRBJ1-5; cdr3_nt: TGTGCCAGCAGTCCTGACAGGGAGGGTCAGCCCCAGCATTTT; cdr3_aa: CASSPDREGQPQHF
v_call: TRBV27; clone_size: few; d_call: TRBD1; j_call: TRBJ1-4; cdr3_nt: TGTGCCAGCGGAGAAACAGGGGTTAATGAAAAACTGTTTTTT; cdr3_aa: CASGETGVNEKLFF
v_call: TRBV14; clone_size: NA; d_call: NA; j_call: TRBJ2-1; cdr3_nt: TGTGCCAGCAGCCAAGGACCAAATTCCAATGAGCAGTTCTTC; cdr3_aa: CASSQGPNSNEQFF
v_call: TRBV5-1; clone_size: few; d_call: TRBD1; j_call: TRBJ2-2; cdr3_nt: TGCGCCAGCAGCCCTCCCGGACAGGGCCAGACCGGGGAGCTGTTTTTT; cdr3_aa: CASSPPGQGQTGELFF
v_call: TRBV5-1; clone_size: few; d_call: NA; j_call: TRBJ1-4; cdr3_nt: TGCGCCAGCGCCCACGCCGGACTGGCAGACGGAAAACTGTTTTTT; cdr3_aa: CASAHAGLADGKLFF
v_call: TRBV4-2; clone_size: NA; d_call: NA; j_call: TRBJ2-4; cdr3_nt: TGTGCCAGCAGCCATGAGTCAGCGAACATTCAGTACTTC; cdr3_aa: CASSHESANIQYF
v_call: TRBV6-2/TRBV6-3; clone_size: NA; d_call: NA; j_call: TRBJ2-7; cdr3_nt: TGTGCCAGCAGTTCTACAGCGAGGGGTTACGAGCAGTACTTC; cdr3_aa: CASSSTARGYEQYF